One TCR beta chain is described in this entry. This sample was included in a study of blood T cell repertoires in COVID-19. Per the germline V gene, CDR1 is GTSNPN and CDR2 is SVGIG (reference sequence). V gave up 2 bases and J gave up 0 bases, with 13 bases separating them. The CDR3 has 15 amino acids. TCRdb's copy holds only in-frame clones and misses some; the assay was immunoSEQ multiplex PCR. The data contain approximately 200,000 clones, 75% to 85% of them seen just once; the ten biggest clones take up about 10%. The sample comprised PBMCs or T cells enriched from blood (not recorded which). The V and J genes are TRBV30 and TRBJ1-1; perhaps TRBD1 as D (5 bases). This TCR derives from a man between 35 and 55 years old who had recovered from COVID-19. The CDR3 loop is CAWSTGAGMNTEAFF. CDR3 nucleotide sequence: TGTGCCTGGAGTACGGGTGCAGGGATGAACACTGAAGCTTTCTTT. Looking up the rest from reference TRBV30 and TRBJ1-1 gives the full variable domain: SQTIHQWPATLVQPVGSPLSLECTVEGTSNPNLYWYRQAAGRGLQLLFYSVGIGQISSEVPQNLSASRPQDRQFILSSKKLLLSDSGFYLCAWSTGAGMNTEAFFGQGTRLTVV.